A selection of T cell receptor beta chains follows, all from one sample in a study of human thymus T cells. Only in-frame clones appear in the TCRdb table, and some are missing; sequencing was by immunoSEQ multiplex PCR. This table holds tens of thousands of clones, around 94% found once. The specimen sequenced was blood. These receptors all stem from a boy in the first two years of life with a congenital heart defect but otherwise immunologically healthy. Each CDR3 is given with its conserved first and last residue. Fields, in order: J gene, clone size, V gene, D gene, CDR3 DNA, CDR3 protein. The D gene is left open where the match is weak. Where a row states a size, it is once, few, many or the class of an expanded clone; other rows omit it.

>TRBJ2-7|.|TRBV2|.
TGTGCCAGCAAAAAAGGGACCTACGAGCAGTACTTC
CASKKGTYEQYF
>TRBJ1-2|.|TRBV5-6|.
TGTGCCAGCAGCTTGTATCCCGTCAGGGTCTCAATGGGCTACACCTTC
CASSLYPVRVSMGYTF
>TRBJ2-5|.|TRBV10-3|.
TGTGCCATCAGTGCATTGGCTAGCAGTCAAGAGACCCAGTACTTC
CAISALASSQETQYF
>TRBJ2-1|once|TRBV28|TRBD2
TGTGCCAGCATCCCTAGCGGGAGCGGCGAGCAGTTCTTC
CASIPSGSGEQFF
>TRBJ1-2|.|TRBV7-2|TRBD1
TGTGCCAGCAGCTTTACCGATCAAGCTCGGACAGGTATTTTCTTC
CASSFTDQARTGIFF
>TRBJ2-3|.|TRBV5-1|.
TGCGCCAGCAGAGCAGGTACGGGGAGCACAGATACGCAGTATTTT
CASRAGTGSTDTQYF
>TRBJ2-4|once|TRBV6-1|.
TGTGCCAGCAGTGAACAGGGAAACATTCAGTACTTC
CASSEQGNIQYF
>TRBJ1-4|.|TRBV29-1|TRBD1
TGCAGCGTTCTTTGGACAGGGTCTCGGGAAAAACTGTTTTTT
CSVLWTGSREKLFF
>TRBJ2-1|.|TRBV29-1|.
TGCAGCGTTGCCGGAGGCTCTTCCTACAATGAGCAGTTCTTC
CSVAGGSSYNEQFF
>TRBJ2-5|.|TRBV5-4|TRBD1
TGTGCCAGCAGCTTGCCGGGACAGGGAAGAGAGACCCAGTACTTC
CASSLPGQGRETQYF
>TRBJ2-2|.|TRBV4-2|TRBD2
TGTGCCAGCAGCCAAACTCCGGGACTAGCGGGGGCGAACACCGGGGAGCTGTTTTTT
CASSQTPGLAGANTGELFF
>TRBJ2-3|.|TRBV15|.
TGTGCCACCAGCTACATCGGGGCTAGCACAGATACGCAGTATTTT
CATSYIGASTDTQYF
>TRBJ1-6|.|TRBV30|.
TGTGCCTGGAAATTAAGGGGAAGGAATTCACCCCTCCACTTT
CAWKLRGRNSPLHF
>TRBJ2-2|.|TRBV27|.
TGTGCCAGCAGTTTTGCACCCCCCCGGGAGCTGTTTTTT
CASSFAPPRELFF
>TRBJ2-3|once|TRBV7-2|TRBD2
TGTGCCAGCAGCTTAAGAGCGGGAGATAGTGATACGCAGTATTTT
CASSLRAGDSDTQYF
>TRBJ2-7|.|TRBV27|.
TGTGCCAGCAGTTTAGTTCCCCGACAGACTCTACCCTACGAGCAGTACTTC
CASSLVPRQTLPYEQYF
>TRBJ2-5|few|TRBV7-2|.
TGTGCCAGCAGCTTGTTTGGAGAGACCCAGTACTTC
CASSLFGETQYF
>TRBJ2-1|.|TRBV30|.
TGTGCCTGGCGACTAGGAGTCTACAATGAGCAGTTCTTC
CAWRLGVYNEQFF
>TRBJ1-2|.|TRBV11-2|TRBD1
TGTGCCAGCAGCACCACGGGACAGCCCTATGGCTACACCTTC
CASSTTGQPYGYTF
>TRBJ2-7|few|TRBV19|TRBD2
TGTGCCAGTAGTCCATACGCCGGGACTAGCACGACCTACGAGCAGTACTTC
CASSPYAGTSTTYEQYF
>TRBJ2-4|.|TRBV19|.
TGTGCCAGTAGTATAGGTGGGGCCAAAAACATTCAGTACTTC
CASSIGGAKNIQYF
>TRBJ1-2|.|TRBV6-5|TRBD1
TGTGCCAGCTACCGGACAGGGTCCTCTAACGGCTACACCTTC
CASYRTGSSNGYTF